These 23 T cell receptor beta chains came from one sample sequenced in a study of OX40 agonist ivuxolimab in advanced cancers. Profiling relied on immunoSEQ multiplex PCR, and the TCRdb table lists in-frame clones only, not all of them. The sample has tens of thousands of clones; 82% are singletons. The sequences come from CD4+ or CD8+ T cells sorted from blood, collected in a trial of the OX40 agonist ivuxolimab. The source is an adult with an advanced solid tumor such as melanoma, head and neck, liver or kidney cancer.

This chain uses TRBV5-1 with TRBJ2-3, with a possible D match to TRBD1 (5 bases). V dropped 4 bases and J dropped 2 bases, with 14 bases sitting between them. CDR1 SGHRS and CDR2 YFSETQ come from the germline V gene. The CDR3 covers 15 residues. The CDR3 nucleotides are TGCGCCAGCAGCCAAACGACAGTGACCACAGATACGCAGTATTTT. This sequence encodes CASSQTTVTTDTQYF.

This clone has more than one count but fewer than ten. V and J are TRBV27 and TRBJ2-2, with D perhaps matching TRBD2 (8 bases). Germline V lookup: CDR1 MNHEY, CDR2 SMNVEV (reference sequence). The CDR3 runs to 20 residues. V was trimmed by 0 bases and J by 4 bases, leaving 24 bases between them. CDR3 sequence (DNA): TGTGCCAGCAGTTTATCGTCGGGGGGCGGGGGGACAGCCTCCACCGGGGAGCTGTTTTTT. Protein: CASSLSSGGGGTASTGELFF.

The V gene is TRBV7-2, the J gene TRBJ2-3; 9 nucleotides align to TRBD2. This CDR3 contains 14 residues. After removal of 1 base from V and 4 bases from J, the junction contained 0 bases not matched to a gene. Germline V gene sequence: CDR1 SGHTA, CDR2 FQGNSA. CDR3 sequence: CASSLGLAADTQYF. The CDR3 nucleotides are TGTGCCAGCAGCTTAGGACTAGCGGCAGATACGCAGTATTTT.

This sequence joins TRBV29-1 and TRBJ1-1; D might be TRBD1 (5 bases). Germline V gives CDR1 SQVTM, CDR2 ANQGSEA. The CDR3 sequence is 13 residues long. V shed 4 bases and J shed 1 base, with 10 bases lying between them. The CDR3 sequence is CSVAEGQNTEAFF. CDR3 in DNA: TGCAGCGTTGCTGAGGGGCAGAACACTGAAGCTTTCTTT.

The chain has TRBV30 and TRBJ1-3; TRBD1 aligns across 7 bases. Looked up from germline, CDR1 is GTSNPN and CDR2 is SVGIG (reference sequence). The CDR3 contains 14 residues. J was trimmed by 0 bases and V by 3 bases; bases with no gene match: 2. This CDR3 is CAWRGGYSGNTIYF. CDR3 sequence (DNA): TGTGCCTGGAGAGGGGGCTACTCTGGAAACACCATATATTTT. The full variable domain, its missing parts supplied by reference TRBV30 and TRBJ1-3, is SQTIHQWPATLVQPVGSPLSLECTVEGTSNPNLYWYRQAAGRGLQLLFYSVGIGQISSEVPQNLSASRPQDRQFILSSKKLLLSDSGFYLCAWRGGYSGNTIYFGEGSWLTVV.

The CDR3, as DNA: TGTGCCAGCAGCGGACGACAGCCGAACATTCAGTACTTC. Its protein is CASSGRQPNIQYF. The chain combines TRBV7-9 with TRBJ2-4, with D possibly matching TRBD1 (5 bases). The germline gives CDR1 SEHNR, CDR2 FQNEAQ (reference sequence). The CDR3 extends over 13 amino acids. Trimming left V 5 bases short and J 7 bases short, with 12 bases between.

The chain is built from TRBV15 and TRBJ1-5; 8 bases agree with TRBD1. Germline CDR1 reads LNHNV; CDR2 reads YYDKDF (reference sequence). CDR3 length equals 15 residues. The V segment lost 5 bases and the J segment 1 base; nucleotides outside the gene matches: 4. For the CDR3, the DNA is TGTGCCACCAGCGTTTGGACAGGGAGCAATCAGCCCCAGCATTTT. Amino acids: CATSVWTGSNQPQHF.

The CDR3 DNA is TGTGCCAGCAGTGAATGGGACACAACCGGGGAGCTGTTTTTT. This translates into CASSEWDTTGELFF. The rearrangement links TRBV6-1 to TRBJ2-2; a weak D match, TRBD1 (6 bases). This CDR3 region has 14 residues. Trimming pared 2 bases from V and 5 bases from J, leaving 9 bases between. Germline V lookup: CDR1 MNHNS, CDR2 SASEGT.

The CDR3 sequence: CASSFVGQGRNTGELFF. The CDR3 bases are TGTGCCAGCAGCTTCGTCGGACAGGGGCGGAACACCGGGGAGCTGTTTTTT. The gene calls are TRBV11-2 and TRBJ2-2, with 9 bases fitting TRBD1. Germline values: CDR1 SGHAT, CDR2 FQNNGV. The ends lost 3 bases at V and 1 base at J; junction bases unmatched: 6. This CDR3 has 17 residues.

V gene TRBV4-2 combines with J gene TRBJ2-3; D not resolved. The CDR3 sequence is 15 residues long. Germline V CDR1 and CDR2: LGHNA, YNFKEQ. Trimming removed 1 base at V and 0 bases at J, with 8 bases between. Here the CDR3 DNA reads TGTGCCAGCAGCCAAGCCGGAGCTAGCACAGATACGCAGTATTTT. This codes for CASSQAGASTDTQYF.

The chain employs TRBV6-5 and TRBJ2-4; D is unclear. The CDR3 is 10 residues long. V gave up 8 bases and J gave up 4 bases, with 3 bases separating them. The germline gives CDR1 MNHEY, CDR2 SVGAGI. The CDR3 protein is CASGKNIQYF. In DNA form, the CDR3 reads TGTGCCAGCGGGAAAAACATTCAGTACTTC.

J is TRBJ2-6 and V is TRBV6-6; 7 bases are shared with TRBD1. Germline V gives CDR1 MNHNY, CDR2 SVGAGI (reference sequence). The V gene end was trimmed by 7 bases and the J gene end by 2 bases; junction bases not matched to a gene: 8. This CDR3 has 16 residues. The CDR3 DNA follows: TGTGCCAGCACCGTTGAGGGGGCGACTGGGGCCAACGTCCTGACTTTC. Translated, it gives CASTVEGATGANVLTF.

V and J are TRBV27 and TRBJ2-2, with TRBD1 matching 9 bases. The CDR3 sequence is 16 residues long. Germline V lookup: CDR1 MNHEY, CDR2 SMNVEV (reference sequence). V was clipped by 3 bases and J by 4 bases; unmatched bases: 6. In nucleotides, the CDR3 is TGTGCCAGCAGTTTCGCGGGACAGGGTTTCACCGGGGAGCTGTTTTTT. Translating gives CASSFAGQGFTGELFF.

The J gene is TRBJ1-5, the V gene TRBV18; 7 bases fit TRBD1. Germline loops: CDR1 KGHSH, CDR2 LQKENI. This CDR3 region has 15 residues. V shed 2 bases and J 2 bases; nucleotides not matched to a gene: 3. The CDR3 coding sequence is TGTGCCAGCTCACCATGGACAGGAGGCAATCAGCCCCAGCATTTT. Translating gives CASSPWTGGNQPQHF.

J is TRBJ2-4 and V is TRBV27, with D possibly matching TRBD1 (5 bases). V lost 6 bases and J lost 0, with 9 bases in between. The CDR3 consists of 14 residues. Germline V gene sequence: CDR1 MNHEY, CDR2 SMNVEV (reference sequence). Here the CDR3 DNA reads TGTGCCAGCAGCTCGACAGTAGCCAAAAACATTCAGTACTTC. Translating it yields CASSSTVAKNIQYF.

V and J are TRBV25-1 and TRBJ2-3, with D tentatively TRBD2 (6 bases). The V gene lost 5 bases and the J gene lost 4 bases, with 10 bases spanning the gap. Germline values: CDR1 MGHDK, CDR2 SYGVNS. The length of the CDR3 is 13 residues. The CDR3 sequence: CASSTGGADTQYF. In DNA form, the CDR3 reads TGTGCCAGCAGTACCGGCGGGGCAGATACGCAGTATTTT.

V is TRBV4-3 and J is TRBJ2-7; D is perhaps TRBD2 (6 bases). V dropped 0 bases and J dropped 2 bases, with 8 bases sitting between them. Per the germline V gene, CDR1 is LGHNA and CDR2 is YSLEER. This CDR3 contains 14 residues. In nucleotides, the CDR3 is TGCGCCAGCAGCCAAGATGCGGGGCCCTACGAGCAGTACGTC. As protein: CASSQDAGPYEQYV.

The table lists this clone with a count of one. The chain is built from TRBV5-1 and TRBJ2-3; a weak D match, TRBD1 (5 bases). Trimming pared 3 bases from V and 2 bases from J, leaving 13 bases between. Germline CDR1 and CDR2: SGHRS and YFSETQ. The length of the CDR3 is 15 residues. CDR3 sequence reads: CASSYWQGDTDTQYF. CDR3 nucleotide sequence: TGCGCCAGCAGCTACTGGCAGGGTGACACAGATACGCAGTATTTT.

The chain has TRBV28 and TRBJ1-1; the D gene is possibly TRBD1 (5 bases). V lost 3 bases and J lost 1, with 9 bases in between. The germline CDR1 and CDR2 sequences are MDHEN and SYDVKM. This CDR3 is 14 amino acids long. The CDR3 DNA follows: TGTGCCAGCAGTTTGAGCACAGGGAACACTGAAGCTTTCTTT. Translated, it gives CASSLSTGNTEAFF.

This chain uses TRBV10-3 with TRBJ1-2, with 8 bases aligning to TRBD1. The V segment lost 0 bases and the J segment 3 bases; nucleotides outside the gene matches: 3. Looked up from germline, CDR1 is ENHRY and CDR2 is SYGVKD. This CDR3 contains 15 residues. The CDR3 region has the DNA TGTGCCATCAGTGAGTCCGGCAGGGGGCACTATGGCTACACCTTC. Translated: CAISESGRGHYGYTF.

J is TRBJ1-6 and V is TRBV27, with D hard to call. The CDR3 is made up of 16 amino acids. CDR1 is MNHEY, CDR2 SMNVEV, per germline (reference sequence). V gave up 0 bases and J gave up 4 bases, with 10 bases separating them. The CDR3 here is CASSLSRLVYNSPLHF. In DNA form, the CDR3 reads TGTGCCAGCAGTTTATCCAGACTGGTTTATAATTCACCCCTCCACTTT.

This chain links TRBV7-2 with TRBJ2-7; maybe TRBD1 (5 bases). Germline V gene sequence: CDR1 SGHTA, CDR2 FQGNSA. The V and J ends lost 2 bases and 6 bases respectively, with 17 bases between them. The CDR3 sequence is 15 residues long. CDR3 sequence reads: CASSLPPVTGSEQYF. The DNA for the CDR3 is TGTGCCAGCAGCTTACCTCCGGTAACAGGAAGCGAGCAGTACTTC.

The chain is built from TRBV12-2 and TRBJ2-3; the table assigns TRBD2, which was not confirmed against the DNA. TRBV12-2 is a pseudogene. This CDR3 is 16 amino acids long. The CDR3 sequence is CASRPELAQVTDTQYF. CDR3 in DNA: TGTGCAAGTCGCCCGGAACTAGCGCAGGTCACAGATACGCAGTATTTT.